A single sample gave rise to the 21 T cell receptor beta chains below, sequenced in a study of early T cells in non-severe SARS-CoV-2 infection. Via MiXCR, TCRdb re-called the 5' RACE reads, giving one row per CDR3 protein. The table lists some 30,000 distinct CDR3 sequences, less than 6% of them singletons. The specimen sequenced was whole blood. The receptors originated from an adult who was a healthcare worker with PCR-confirmed SARS-CoV-2 infection or an uninfected control (not recorded which).

There are many counts of this clonotype. V is TRBV4-1 and J is TRBJ1-2, with TRBD1 matching over 7 bases. The CDR3 runs to 14 residues. Germline V gene data show CDR1 as MGHRA and CDR2 as YSYEKL. V shed 4 bases and J 8 bases; nucleotides not matched to a gene: 10. Here the CDR3 DNA reads TGCGCCAGCAGCCCTCCCAGACAGGGTTTGGGCTACACCTTC. This translates into CASSPPRQGLGYTF.

In this sample, this clonotype turned up many times. The genes are TRBV4-2 and TRBJ1-1; D not resolved. This CDR3 contains 13 residues. Per the germline V gene, CDR1 is LGHNA and CDR2 is YNFKEQ. Trimming left V 0 bases short and J 7 bases short, with 9 bases between. The CDR3 nucleotides are TGTGCCAGCAGCCAAGATCAGGACGGTGAAGCTTTCTTT. Its translation: CASSQDQDGEAFF.

This clonotype showed up many times. This chain uses TRBV5-1 with TRBJ1-3, with D possibly TRBD1 on 5 matching bases. Deletions cut 0 bases from V and 0 bases from J, with 7 bases between. The CDR3 loop spans 15 amino acids. The germline V gene encodes CDR1 SGHRS and CDR2 YFSETQ. CDR3 DNA sequence: TGCGCCAGCAGCTTGGGACAGAGCTCTGGAAACACCATATATTTT. Its protein is CASSLGQSSGNTIYF.

This clonotype was found many times. The chain has TRBV2 and TRBJ1-4, with 9 bases lining up with TRBD1. CDR1 is SNHLY, CDR2 FYNNEI, per germline. The CDR3 runs to 15 residues. The V gene end was trimmed by 6 bases and the J gene end by 2 bases; junction bases not matched to a gene: 4. CDR3 residues: CASSPDRGTNEKLFF. The CDR3 bases are TGTGCCAGCAGCCCTGACAGGGGGACTAATGAAAAACTGTTTTTT.

There are a few counts of this clonotype. The chain links TRBV10-3 to TRBJ1-5; no firm D call. The V end lost 2 bases, the J end lost 5 bases, and 10 bases lay between the germline ends. There are 14 residues in the CDR3. CDR1 is ENHRY and CDR2 is SYGVKD in the germline V gene. CDR3 region: CAISEDGGYQPQHF. CDR3 in DNA: TGTGCCATCAGTGAGGACGGAGGTTATCAGCCCCAGCATTTT.

The CDR3 reads CASSPGSGYEQYF. CDR3 sequence (DNA): TGTGCCAGCTCACCCGGGTCAGGTTACGAGCAGTACTTC. V and J are TRBV18 and TRBJ2-7; D is unresolved. Germline CDR1 is KGHSH and CDR2 is LQKENI. The length of the CDR3 is 13 residues. Trimming pared 3 bases from V and 4 bases from J, leaving 10 bases between. The full variable domain, in which reference TRBV18 and TRBJ2-7 provide the parts outside the CDR3, is NAGVMQNPRHLVRRRGQEARLRCSPMKGHSHVYWYRQLPEEGLKFMVYLQKENIIDESGMPKERFSAEFPKEGPSILRIQQVVRGDSAAYFCASSPGSGYEQYFGPGTRLTVT.

This clonotype was recorded at least ten times. The chain employs TRBV3-1 and TRBJ1-1, with D hard to call. V was trimmed by 1 base and J by 6 bases, leaving 9 bases between them. Per the germline V gene, CDR1 is LGHDT and CDR2 is YNNKEL (reference sequence). CDR3 length equals 13 residues. DNA of the CDR3: TGTGCCAGCAGCCAAGGGTTCGGCTCTGAAGCTTTCTTT. It codes for CASSQGFGSEAFF.

The gene calls are TRBV4-1 and TRBJ1-3; D gene unclear. Trimming took off 3 bases at V and 0 bases at J, with 9 bases between the two ends. The germline V gene encodes CDR1 MGHRA and CDR2 YSYEKL. The CDR3 loop spans 15 amino acids. CDR3 sequence reads: CASSHHGTSGNTIYF. DNA of the CDR3: TGCGCCAGCAGCCACCACGGTACCTCTGGAAACACCATATATTTT.

This clonotype is labeled medium-sized. V and J are TRBV11-2 and TRBJ2-1, with 13 bases aligning to TRBD2. The length of the CDR3 is 15 residues. Germline lookup yields CDR1 SGHAT and CDR2 FQNNGV. Trimming cost V 11 bases and J 5 bases; bases outside gene matches: 9. The CDR3 here is CAGREGTSGNNEQFF. The DNA for the CDR3 is TGTGCCGGACGGGAGGGGACTAGCGGGAACAATGAGCAGTTCTTC.

This clonotype was picked up a small number of times. J is TRBJ1-2 and V is TRBV19; D gene ambiguous. Germline lookup yields CDR1 LNHDA and CDR2 SQIVND (reference sequence). This CDR3 has 13 amino acids. The V and J ends lost 5 bases and 8 bases respectively, with 15 bases between them. CDR3 bases: TGTGCCAGTAGTGTTATGGATTCAGGCGGCTACACCTTC. Residues: CASSVMDSGGYTF.

This clonotype was picked up many times. The chain's CDR3 is CASSPGWGRSSYEQYF. DNA of the CDR3: TGTGCCAGCAGCCCAGGCTGGGGGAGAAGCTCCTACGAGCAGTACTTC. V gene TRBV7-9 combines with J gene TRBJ2-7; D may match TRBD1 or TRBD2 (5 bases each). This CDR3 has 16 residues. Trimming shortened V by 5 bases and J by 0 bases, and 17 bases separated the two germline ends. Per germline, CDR1 SEHNR and CDR2 FQNEAQ (reference sequence).

In this sample, this clonotype turned up many times. V gene TRBV7-7 combines with J gene TRBJ2-5, with TRBD2 matching over 7 bases. The V and J ends lost 11 bases and 1 base, in that order; junction bases with no gene match: 7. This CDR3 contains 13 residues. Germline loops: CDR1 SSHAT, CDR2 FNYEAQ (reference sequence). The CDR3 sequence is CASGPGGQETQYF. CDR3 bases: TGTGCCTCCGGCCCGGGGGGCCAAGAGACCCAGTACTTC.

This clonotype appeared many times. The CDR3 region is CASSEGTGGYEQYF. CDR3 DNA sequence: TGTGCCAGCAGTGAAGGGACAGGGGGTTACGAGCAGTACTTC. This chain joins TRBV6-1 and TRBJ2-7, with 10 positions matching TRBD1. Germline V gene data show CDR1 as MNHNS and CDR2 as SASEGT. This CDR3 has 14 residues. The ends lost 1 base at V and 4 bases at J; junction bases unmatched: 1.

This clonotype has ten or more counts. The V and J genes are TRBV20-1 and TRBJ2-3; D not certain. The germline V gene has CDR1 DFQATT and CDR2 SNEGSKA (reference sequence). The CDR3 sequence is 14 residues long. V lost 3 bases and J lost 1, with 11 bases in between. The DNA for the CDR3 is TGCAGTGCTAGCGACCTTACTGGCACAGATACGCAGTATTTT. Its translation: CSASDLTGTDTQYF.

Ten or more counts support this clonotype. The V and J genes are TRBV19 and TRBJ1-1; no firm D call. The CDR3 sequence is 13 residues long. Germline V gene sequence: CDR1 LNHDA, CDR2 SQIVND (reference sequence). The V and J ends lost 7 bases and 1 base respectively, with 10 bases between them. In nucleotides, the CDR3 is TGTGCCAGTACTCGCGGGAAGAACACTGAAGCTTTCTTT. Translation gives CASTRGKNTEAFF.

This clonotype has a count of ten or more. The J gene is TRBJ2-1, the V gene TRBV12-3 or TRBV12-4, with TRBD1 as a possible D gene (5 bases). The CDR3 spans 14 residues. The ends were cut back, 5 bases at V and 1 base at J, with 9 bases in the middle. The CDR3 DNA is TGTGCCAGCAGTCCCCGACAGTCCTACAATGAGCAGTTCTTC. Translating it yields CASSPRQSYNEQFF.

This clonotype was counted at least ten times. The V gene is TRBV11-2, the J gene TRBJ2-5; TRBD2 matches 9 bases. The CDR3 is made up of 19 amino acids. Germline V gene data show CDR1 as SGHAT and CDR2 as FQNNGV. With 1 base clipped from V and 4 bases from J, the junction kept 16 bases outside the gene matches. CDR3 loop: CASSLALAGTYSSGETQYF. In nucleotides, the CDR3 is TGTGCCAGCAGCTTAGCTCTAGCGGGGACATATTCGTCGGGAGAGACCCAGTACTTC. The entire variable domain, with the rest obtained from reference TRBV11-2 and TRBJ2-5, is as follows: EAGVAQSPRYKIIEKRQSVAFWCNPISGHATLYWYQQILGQGPKLLIQFQNNGVVDDSQLPKDRFSAERLKGVDSTLKIQPAKLEDSAVYLCASSLALAGTYSSGETQYFGPGTRLLVL.

This clonotype occurred many times. The CDR3 spells CASTATRDTQYF. CDR3 DNA: TGTGCCAGCACGGCTACTAGAGATACGCAGTATTTT. The chain combines TRBV6-1 with TRBJ2-3; D is perhaps TRBD2 (5 bases). V was clipped by 7 bases and J by 5 bases, with 10 bases between them. Germline V gives CDR1 MNHNS, CDR2 SASEGT. This CDR3 comprises 12 residues.

This clonotype was seen ten or more times. This rearrangement joins TRBV7-6 to TRBJ1-1; D call uncertain. The CDR3 contains 12 residues. The V gene's germline CDR1 is SGHVS and CDR2 FNYEAQ. Trimming cost V 1 base and J 8 bases, with 8 bases left between them. CDR3 in amino acids: CASSLGSGEAFF. The CDR3 nucleotides read TGTGCCAGCAGCTTAGGGTCGGGAGAAGCTTTCTTT.

The chain has TRBV7-9 and TRBJ1-6; the D gene is possibly TRBD1 (5 bases). Per germline, CDR1 SEHNR and CDR2 FQNEAQ (reference sequence). CDR3 length: 14 residues. Trimming removed 2 bases from V and 10 bases from J, with 12 bases in between. In nucleotides, the CDR3 is TGTGCCAGCAGCTTATCAGGGAATAGATCACCCCTCCACTTT. Encoded protein: CASSLSGNRSPLHF.

This clonotype was found many times. The genes are TRBV7-2 and TRBJ1-2; D gene unclear. The CDR3 sequence is 16 residues long. V gave up 1 base and J gave up 3 bases, with 15 bases separating them. The germline V gene has CDR1 SGHTA and CDR2 FQGNSA. CDR3 in DNA: TGTGCCAGCAGCTTAGTCTTTCCGATTTCTTACTATGGCTACACCTTC. Its protein product is CASSLVFPISYYGYTF.